This TCR beta chain was found in a study of T cell responses to AZD1222 COVID-19 vaccine. Study results and limitations: Researchers report vaccine-associated CD4 TCRs spanning spike, with dominance at 160-218 and 743-854. None of the repertoires were sampled until the peak T cell response had passed. At study baseline, merely more than 5 AZD1222 recipients were seropositive.

Per the germline V gene, CDR1 is ENHRY and CDR2 is SYGVKD. The CDR3 consists of 13 residues. Trimming left V 0 bases short and J 9 bases short, with 9 bases between. Of note for this clone: No antigen is known for it.

Repertoires were generated with immunoSEQ multiplex PCR, while TCRdb's copy carries only in-frame clones and drops some. The sample yields about 75,000 clones, roughly 88% seen once. This receptor was identified in an adult who received the MenACWY meningococcal vaccine as a control. Source: peripheral blood, taken 28 days after the second dose of the MenACWY control vaccine. The chain employs TRBV10-3 and TRBJ2-1; D not certain. CDR3 nucleotides: TGTGCCATCAGTGAGTCCTCTGACCTTGAGCAGTTCTTC. Translating gives CAISESSDLEQFF.